The clone carrying this TCR beta chain occurred many times. Antigen unknown. This sample was included in a study of neurological immune-mediated disorders. Findings and limits, study-wide: The most TCR clonal expansion was seen in HTLV-1-associated myelopathy, and the least was seen in multiple sclerosis, which fell below healthy controls. When the repertoires were grouped phylogenetically, those of 18 of the 34 multiple sclerosis patients came together in a single cluster of related CDR3 sequences, which points to a possible repertoire-level signature.

This CDR3 comprises 17 residues. The germline CDR1 and CDR2 sequences are LGHDT and YNNKEL (reference sequence). The ends lost 4 bases at V and 9 bases at J; junction bases unmatched: 15. 5'RACE with 10-nucleotide random UMIs generated the cDNA. TCRdb reanalysed the 5' RACE reads using MiXCR and keeps one entry per CDR3 protein. Of tens of thousands of distinct CDR3 sequences in the sample, approximately 2.4% were seen once. The receptor was derived from a woman in her twenties or thirties with multiple sclerosis. J is TRBJ1-6 and V is TRBV3-1; 7 positions agree with TRBD1. Sequencing was carried out using PBMCs. The CDR3 DNA follows: TGTGCCAGCAGCCGGGCCCAATGGACAGGAGGAGGTTCACCCCTCCACTTT. Residues: CASSRAQWTGGGSPLHF.